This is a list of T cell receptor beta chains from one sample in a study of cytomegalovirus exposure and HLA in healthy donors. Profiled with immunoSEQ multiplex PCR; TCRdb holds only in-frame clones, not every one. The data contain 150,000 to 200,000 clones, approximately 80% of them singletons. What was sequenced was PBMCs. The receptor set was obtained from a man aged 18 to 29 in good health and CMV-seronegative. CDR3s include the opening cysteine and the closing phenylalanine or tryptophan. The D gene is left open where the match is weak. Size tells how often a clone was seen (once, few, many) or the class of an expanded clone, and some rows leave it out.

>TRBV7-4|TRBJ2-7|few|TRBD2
CASSPKLAGSYEQYF
TGTGCCAGCAGCCCCAAACTAGCGGGGTCCTACGAGCAGTACTTC
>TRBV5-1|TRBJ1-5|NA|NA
CASSPQGGLDQPQHF
TGCGCCAGCAGCCCGCAAGGGGGTCTAGATCAGCCCCAGCATTTT
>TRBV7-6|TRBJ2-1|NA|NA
CASGISSYNEQFF
TGTGCCAGCGGCATAAGCTCCTACAATGAGCAGTTCTTC
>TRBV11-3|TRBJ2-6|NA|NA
CASSLGRWISGANVLTF
TGTGCCAGCAGCTTAGGGCGGTGGATCTCTGGGGCCAACGTCCTGACTTTC
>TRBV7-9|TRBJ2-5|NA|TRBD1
CASSLWTGQETQYF
TGTGCCAGCAGCTTATGGACAGGGCAAGAGACCCAGTACTTC
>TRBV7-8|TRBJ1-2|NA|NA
CASSLDRRYGYTF
TGTGCCAGCAGCCTTGACAGGCGCTATGGCTACACCTTC
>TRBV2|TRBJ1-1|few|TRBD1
CASSEARLTGTLWNTEAFF
TGTGCCAGCAGTGAAGCTAGGTTGACAGGGACCCTGTGGAACACTGAAGCTTTCTTT
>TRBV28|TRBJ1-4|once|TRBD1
CASSWTGKGEKLFF
TGTGCCAGCAGTTGGACAGGGAAAGGGGAAAAACTGTTTTTT
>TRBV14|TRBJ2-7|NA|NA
CASSGSGALQYF
TGTGCCAGCAGCGGAAGTGGGGCCTTGCAGTACTTC
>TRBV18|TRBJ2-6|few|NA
CASSPQETGANVLTF
TGTGCCAGCTCACCACAGGAGACTGGGGCCAACGTCCTGACTTTC
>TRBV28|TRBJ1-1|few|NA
CASPSRGDNTEAFF
TGTGCCAGCCCCTCCCGGGGGGACAACACTGAAGCTTTCTTT
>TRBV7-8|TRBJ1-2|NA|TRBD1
CASSSRPGTGFGYTF
TGTGCCAGCAGCTCGCGTCCCGGGACAGGGTTCGGCTACACCTTC
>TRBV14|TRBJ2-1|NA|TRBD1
CASSQGGTGRNEQFF
TGTGCCAGCAGCCAAGGGGGGACAGGTCGGAATGAGCAGTTCTTC
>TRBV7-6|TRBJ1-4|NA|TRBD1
CASSPFEGADNEKLFF
TGTGCCAGCAGCCCTTTTGAGGGGGCGGATAATGAAAAACTGTTTTTT
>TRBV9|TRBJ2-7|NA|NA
CASSVDLVGEQYF
TGTGCCAGCAGCGTAGATCTAGTTGGGGAGCAGTACTTC
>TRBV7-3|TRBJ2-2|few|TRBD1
CASSLMGTGMDTGELFF
TGTGCCAGCAGCTTAATGGGGACAGGGATGGACACCGGGGAGCTGTTTTTT
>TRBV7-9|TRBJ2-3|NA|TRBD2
CASSSPSPAGPTDTQYF
TGTGCCAGCAGCTCCCCCTCCCCAGCGGGGCCCACAGATACGCAGTATTTT
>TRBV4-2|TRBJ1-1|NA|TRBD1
CASSLGQGAETEAFF
TGTGCCAGCAGCTTGGGCCAGGGGGCGGAAACTGAAGCTTTCTTT
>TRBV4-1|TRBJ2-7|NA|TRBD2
CASSQAEWTGAPLAGAYEQYF
TGCGCCAGCAGCCAAGCAGAGTGGACCGGGGCACCTTTAGCGGGAGCCTACGAGCAGTACTTC
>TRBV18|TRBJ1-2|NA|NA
CASSSTPGTSSNYGYTF
TGTGCCAGCTCGTCCACGCCCGGGACAAGTTCAAACTATGGCTACACCTTC
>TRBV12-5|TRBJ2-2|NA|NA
CASGFWSGGELFF
TGTGCTAGTGGTTTTTGGAGTGGCGGGGAGCTGTTTTTT
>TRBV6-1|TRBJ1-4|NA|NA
CASFISGEREKLFF
TGTGCCAGCTTTATATCAGGGGAACGGGAAAAACTGTTTTTT
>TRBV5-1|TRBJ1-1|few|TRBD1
CASRDRGDTEAFF
TGCGCCAGCAGAGACAGGGGAGACACTGAAGCTTTCTTT
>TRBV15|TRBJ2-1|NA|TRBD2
CATSFSASGGDEQFF
TGTGCCACCAGTTTTTCAGCTAGCGGGGGCGATGAGCAGTTCTTC
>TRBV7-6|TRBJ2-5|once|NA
CASSRLGAQYF
TGTGCCAGCAGCCGACTAGGGGCCCAGTACTTC
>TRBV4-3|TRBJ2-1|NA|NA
CASSQDMSGGTLHNEQFF
TGCGCCAGCAGCCAAGATATGTCCGGCGGGACCCTCCACAATGAGCAGTTCTTC
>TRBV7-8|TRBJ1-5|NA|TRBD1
CASSPIPGTGGQPQHF
TGTGCCAGCAGCCCAATCCCAGGGACAGGGGGTCAGCCCCAGCATTTT
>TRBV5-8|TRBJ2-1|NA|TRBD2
CASSPGTSGGEEEQFF
TGTGCCAGCAGCCCTGGGACTAGCGGGGGGGAGGAGGAGCAGTTCTTC